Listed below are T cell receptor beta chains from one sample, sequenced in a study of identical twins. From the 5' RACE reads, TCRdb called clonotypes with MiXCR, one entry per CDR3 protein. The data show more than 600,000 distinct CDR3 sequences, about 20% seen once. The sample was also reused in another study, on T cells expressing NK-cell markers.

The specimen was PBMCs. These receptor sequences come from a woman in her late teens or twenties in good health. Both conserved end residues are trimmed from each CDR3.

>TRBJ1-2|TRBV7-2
ASSKQTGYGYT
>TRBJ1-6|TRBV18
ASSPAGHNSPLH
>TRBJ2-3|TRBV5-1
ASSAGQRTDTQY
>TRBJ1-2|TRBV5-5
ASSLGAARYGYT
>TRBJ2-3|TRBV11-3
ASSSLSSGLTDTQY
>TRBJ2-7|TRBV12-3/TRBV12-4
ASSNSGVRTYEQY
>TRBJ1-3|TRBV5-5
ASSAGGISGNTIY
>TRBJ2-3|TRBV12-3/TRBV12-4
ASSFPSGGAGTQY
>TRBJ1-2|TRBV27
ASSPTGQVRRGYGYT
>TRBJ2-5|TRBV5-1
ASSSGLAGEQETQY
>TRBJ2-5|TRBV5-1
ASSLVGGALKETQY
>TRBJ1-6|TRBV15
ATSRDQSWGSLH
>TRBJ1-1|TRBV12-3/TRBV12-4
ASSYGINTEAF
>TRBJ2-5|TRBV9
ASSPMEGAETQY
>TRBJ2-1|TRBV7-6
ASSLTEDHEQF
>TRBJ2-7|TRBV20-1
SAGGVSEQY
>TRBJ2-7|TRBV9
ASSAVEGVPSYEQY
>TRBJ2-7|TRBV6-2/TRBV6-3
ASSSLLVGQRYEQY
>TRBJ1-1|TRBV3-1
ASSHEQNTEAF
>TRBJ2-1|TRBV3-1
ASSQDLVNEQF
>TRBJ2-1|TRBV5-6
ASSLVGRVNEQF
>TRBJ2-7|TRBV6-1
ASSPRTGQDSYEQY
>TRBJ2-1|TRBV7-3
ASSVPGLDNEQF
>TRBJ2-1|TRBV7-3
ASSPLVGGPYNEQF
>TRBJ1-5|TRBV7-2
ASSLILGDQPQH
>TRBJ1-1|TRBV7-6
AIGSSENTEAF
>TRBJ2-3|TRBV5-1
ASSSSTGPHTDTQY
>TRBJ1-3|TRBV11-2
ASSSGTHSGNTIY
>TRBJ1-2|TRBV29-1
SVDFRQNYGYT
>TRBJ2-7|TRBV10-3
AISGAGSYEQY
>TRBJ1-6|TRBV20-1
SARAMNSPLH
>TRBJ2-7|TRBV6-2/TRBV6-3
ASSSGLAGGGCEQY
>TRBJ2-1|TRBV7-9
ASSFSGQPGKEQF
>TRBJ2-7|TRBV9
ASSTTGYTYEQY
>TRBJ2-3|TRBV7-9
ASSSRTGTADTQY
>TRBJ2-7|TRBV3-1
ASSQEGTSYEQY
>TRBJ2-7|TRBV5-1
ASSTATTYEQY
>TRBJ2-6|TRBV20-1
SAQEWGAGANVLT
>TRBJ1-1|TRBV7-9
ASSQPGQVNTEAF
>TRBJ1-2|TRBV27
ASSPRVGIYGYT
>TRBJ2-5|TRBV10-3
AISERVAGGPMETQY
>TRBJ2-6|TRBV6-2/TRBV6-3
ASSYSRGRKPTSGANVLT
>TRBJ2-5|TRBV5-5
ASSLGLAVETQY
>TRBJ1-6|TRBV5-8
ASSLEGQGAWSPLH
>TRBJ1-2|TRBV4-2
ASSSGLLQIGYT
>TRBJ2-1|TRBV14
ASSQDGSAVYYNEQF